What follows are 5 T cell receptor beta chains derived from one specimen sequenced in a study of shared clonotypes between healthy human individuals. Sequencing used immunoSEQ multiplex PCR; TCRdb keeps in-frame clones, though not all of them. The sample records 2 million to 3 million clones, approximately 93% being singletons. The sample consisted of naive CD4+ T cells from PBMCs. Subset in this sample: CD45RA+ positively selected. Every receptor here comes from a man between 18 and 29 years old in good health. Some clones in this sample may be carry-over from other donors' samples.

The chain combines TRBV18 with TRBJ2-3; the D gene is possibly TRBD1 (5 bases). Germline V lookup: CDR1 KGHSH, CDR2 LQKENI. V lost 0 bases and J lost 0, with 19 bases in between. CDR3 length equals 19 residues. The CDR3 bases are TGTGCCAGCTCACCACCGAAGGGGAACAAGTGGGGAAGCACAGATACGCAGTATTTT. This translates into CASSPPKGNKWGSTDTQYF.

CDR3: CASSSQGDSSYEQYF. Written as DNA, the CDR3 is TGTGCCAGTAGTAGTCAGGGCGATAGCTCCTACGAGCAGTACTTC. This sequence joins TRBV19 and TRBJ2-7, with a weak D call TRBD1 (5 bases). The CDR3 sequence is 15 residues long. Per germline, CDR1 LNHDA and CDR2 SQIVND (reference sequence). V was clipped by 4 bases and J by 0 bases, with 13 bases between them. Full variable domain (outside the CDR3, taken from reference TRBV19 and TRBJ2-7): DGGITQSPKYLFRKEGQNVTLSCEQNLNHDAMYWYRQDPGQGLRLIYYSQIVNDFQKGDIAEGYSVSREKKESFPLTVTSAQKNPTAFYLCASSSQGDSSYEQYFGPGTRLTVT.

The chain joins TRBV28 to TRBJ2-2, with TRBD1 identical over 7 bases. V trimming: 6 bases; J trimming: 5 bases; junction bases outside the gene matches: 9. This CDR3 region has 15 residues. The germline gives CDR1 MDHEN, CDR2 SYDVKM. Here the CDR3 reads CASSPPNRGTGELFF. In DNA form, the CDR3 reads TGTGCCAGCAGCCCACCCAACAGGGGAACCGGGGAGCTGTTTTTT.

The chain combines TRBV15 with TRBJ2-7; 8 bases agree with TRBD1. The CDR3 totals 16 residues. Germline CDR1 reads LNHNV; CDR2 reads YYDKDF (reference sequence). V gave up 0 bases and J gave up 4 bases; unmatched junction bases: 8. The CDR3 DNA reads TGTGCCACCAGCAGAGAAGTATCGGACAGGGTATACGAGCAGTACTTC. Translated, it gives CATSREVSDRVYEQYF.

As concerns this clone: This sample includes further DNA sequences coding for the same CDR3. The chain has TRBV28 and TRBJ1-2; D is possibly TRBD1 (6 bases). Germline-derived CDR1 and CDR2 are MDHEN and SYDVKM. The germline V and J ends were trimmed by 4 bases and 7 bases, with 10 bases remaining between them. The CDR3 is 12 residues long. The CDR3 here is CASSSQGGGYTF. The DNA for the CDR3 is TGTGCCAGCAGTTCACAGGGTGGTGGCTACACCTTC.